A single sample gave rise to the 31 T cell receptor beta chains below, sequenced in a study of T cell changes during pregnancy in multiple sclerosis. The protocol was immunoSEQ multiplex PCR, while the TCRdb copy is restricted to in-frame clones and leaves out a portion. The table shows 40,000 to 50,000 clones, with 75% to 90% occurring only once. Sample: CD4+ T cells from peripheral blood mononuclear cells, taken in the first trimester of pregnancy. Source of these receptors: a female donor with multiple sclerosis, enrolled in a pregnancy study.

The J gene is TRBJ2-3, the V gene TRBV7-3; 9 bases are shared with TRBD2. Losses at the gene ends were 0 bases for V and 6 bases for J; bases not matched to a gene: 1. Germline V lookup: CDR1 SGHTA, CDR2 FQGTGA. The CDR3 runs to 14 residues. The CDR3 nucleotides are TGTGCCAGCAGCTTAACGAGCGGGAGGGATACGCAGTATTTT. The encoded protein is CASSLTSGRDTQYF.

Written as DNA, the CDR3 is TGCGCCAGCGGCACCGGGACAGGCCTGAACACTGAAGCTTTCTTT. This gives the protein CASGTGTGLNTEAFF. The chain carries TRBV10-1 and TRBJ1-1, with 8 positions matching TRBD1. CDR1 is WNHNN, CDR2 SYGVQD, per germline (reference sequence). The CDR3 is 15 amino acids. Trimming removed 8 bases from V and 0 bases from J; junction bases left unmatched: 8.

This clone was seen more than once but under ten times. The CDR3 nucleotides read TGTGCCAGCAGCTTAGGTTGGACTAGCGGGAAGGGCGATGAGCAGTTCTTC. It yields the protein CASSLGWTSGKGDEQFF. V usage is TRBV7-9 and J usage is TRBJ2-1; 12 positions agree with TRBD2. V trimming: 1 base; J trimming: 8 bases; junction bases outside the gene matches: 9. CDR3 length equals 17 residues. Germline V gene data show CDR1 as SEHNR and CDR2 as FQNEAQ (reference sequence).

The rearrangement links TRBV19 to TRBJ1-5; D is perhaps TRBD1 (6 bases). CDR1 is LNHDA and CDR2 is SQIVND in the germline V gene (reference sequence). CDR3 length equals 14 residues. The V and J ends lost 8 bases and 0 bases respectively, with 11 bases between them. The CDR3 spells CASSQGPSNQPQHF. The DNA for the CDR3 is TGTGCCAGTTCCCAGGGGCCTAGCAATCAGCCCCAGCATTTT.

The chain couples TRBV14 to TRBJ2-7, with TRBD2 as a possible D gene (6 bases). The CDR3 runs to 11 residues. V lost 3 bases and J 7 bases, leaving 7 bases between the germline ends. Germline CDR1 SGHDN, CDR2 FVKESK. DNA for the CDR3: TGTGCCAGCAGCCACGCGGGAGAGCAGTACTTC. Translating it yields CASSHAGEQYF.

The rearrangement joins TRBV6-1 to TRBJ1-2; 9 nucleotides agree with TRBD1. CDR1 is MNHNS, CDR2 SASEGT, per germline. V was pared by 6 bases and J by 4 bases, with 9 bases of the junction left unmatched. This CDR3 spans 15 amino acids. CDR3 sequence (DNA): TGTGCCAGCAGCTCGGGACAGGGCAATTCCTATGGCTACACCTTC. It translates to CASSSGQGNSYGYTF.

This chain uses TRBV23-1 with TRBJ2-5, with D tentatively TRBD1 (6 bases). TRBV23-1 falls under the ORF class, with uncertain function. CDR3 size: 15 residues. V lost 3 bases, J lost 6 bases, and 17 bases lay in between. The CDR3 reads CASSHPPGAEKTQYF. CDR3 nucleotide sequence: TGCGCCAGCAGTCACCCCCCAGGGGCAGAGAAGACCCAGTACTTC.

The chain employs TRBV6-1 and TRBJ1-5; D is ambiguous. Germline CDR1 is MNHNS and CDR2 is SASEGT. CDR3 length: 14 amino acids. V was clipped by 10 bases and J by 7 bases, with 20 bases between them. The CDR3 bases are TGTGCCACTCAGACTCGGGGTTTGCCGCAGCCCCAGCATTTT. Encoded protein: CATQTRGLPQPQHF.

This chain uses TRBV6-1 with TRBJ2-7, with D possibly TRBD1 on 6 matching bases. V lost 1 base and J 3 bases, leaving 10 bases between the germline ends. The CDR3 runs to 14 residues. In germline, CDR1 is MNHNS, CDR2 SASEGT. The CDR3 DNA is TGTGCCAGCAGTGAAGGGGGGCAGAACTACGAGCAGTACTTC. Its protein product is CASSEGGQNYEQYF.

V gene TRBV5-1 combines with J gene TRBJ1-1; 8 bases align to TRBD1. This CDR3 spans 15 amino acids. Germline loops: CDR1 SGHRS, CDR2 YFSETQ. V gave up 0 bases and J gave up 4 bases; unmatched junction bases: 5. CDR3 residues: CASSLGGDRGTEAFF. CDR3 coding DNA: TGCGCCAGCAGCTTGGGTGGCGACAGGGGCACTGAAGCTTTCTTT. The full variable domain, with the rest looked up from reference TRBV5-1 and TRBJ1-1, is KAGVTQTPRYLIKTRGQQVTLSCSPISGHRSVSWYQQTPGQGLQFLFEYFSETQRNKGNFPGRFSGRQFSNSRSEMNVSTLELGDSALYLCASSLGGDRGTEAFFGQGTRLTVV.

The rearrangement links TRBV30 to TRBJ2-7, with D possibly matching TRBD2 (5 bases). The length of the CDR3 is 12 residues. V was pared by 5 bases and J by 5 bases, with 13 bases between. Per the germline V gene, CDR1 is GTSNPN and CDR2 is SVGIG (reference sequence). CDR3 sequence: CAWSGSGDEQYF. CDR3 DNA: TGTGCCTGGTCGGGGAGTGGGGACGAGCAGTACTTC.

This sequence joins TRBV19 and TRBJ1-4; a weak D match, TRBD1 (6 bases). Germline CDR1 reads LNHDA; CDR2 reads SQIVND (reference sequence). The V end lost 7 bases, the J end lost 6 bases, and 15 bases lay between the germline ends. The CDR3 loop spans 14 amino acids. CDR3: CASNPTGPHEKLFF. The CDR3 bases are TGTGCCAGTAACCCGACAGGTCCTCATGAAAAACTGTTTTTT.

The CDR3 DNA reads as TGTGCCTACAGGGGCTATGGCTACACCTTC. It specifies CAYRGYGYTF. The V gene is TRBV30, the J gene TRBJ1-2; 7 nucleotides line up with TRBD1. Germline-derived CDR1 and CDR2 are GTSNPN and SVGIG (reference sequence). The CDR3 covers 10 residues. Unmatched junction bases numbered 0, after V lost 7 bases and J lost 4 bases.

The chain employs TRBV27 and TRBJ2-5, with TRBD1 as a possible D gene (6 bases). The CDR3 is 14 amino acids. Germline CDR1 reads MNHEY; CDR2 reads SMNVEV (reference sequence). V was trimmed by 8 bases and J by 0 bases, leaving 13 bases between them. The DNA for the CDR3 is TGTGCCAGCTCCCGGGACACCCACCAAGAGACCCAGTACTTC. Amino acid sequence: CASSRDTHQETQYF.

V is TRBV5-1 and J is TRBJ2-1, with D possibly TRBD2 on 6 matching bases. CDR1 SGHRS and CDR2 YFSETQ come from the germline V gene. The ends were cut back, 0 bases at V and 4 bases at J, with 11 bases in the middle. The CDR3 has 15 amino acids. The CDR3 bases are TGCGCCAGCAGCTTGGTACTAGCAGGATACAATGAGCAGTTCTTC. Translated: CASSLVLAGYNEQFF.

The CDR3 loop reads CASGQGDQPQHF. CDR3 nucleotides: TGTGCCAGTGGACAGGGAGATCAGCCCCAGCATTTT. V usage is TRBV19 and J usage is TRBJ1-5, with 8 bases fitting TRBD1. V lost 8 bases and J lost 5; bases outside the gene matches: 2. Germline V gives CDR1 LNHDA, CDR2 SQIVND (reference sequence). This CDR3 contains 12 residues.

This chain connects TRBV2 to TRBJ2-3; 14 bases agree with TRBD2. The CDR3 sequence is 16 residues long. Trimming removed 6 bases from V and 1 base from J; junction bases left unmatched: 3. Germline CDR1 reads SNHLY; CDR2 reads FYNNEI. The CDR3 here is CASRGGLAGGTDTQYF. In DNA form, the CDR3 reads TGTGCCAGCAGGGGGGGACTAGCGGGAGGCACAGATACGCAGTATTTT.

The chain uses TRBV7-6 and TRBJ2-3; no definite D call. Between the trimmed V and J ends, which lost 2 bases and 3 bases, there was a span of 12 bases. The CDR3 is 15 amino acids. Per the germline V gene, CDR1 is SGHVS and CDR2 is FNYEAQ. This CDR3 is CASSLMSRKTDTQYF. In DNA, the CDR3 is TGTGCCAGCAGCTTAATGTCTAGAAAAACAGATACGCAGTATTTT.

CDR3 region: CASSFRRALAKNIQYF. CDR3 in DNA: TGTGCCAGCAGTTTTAGGAGGGCGCTAGCCAAAAACATTCAGTACTTC. The chain employs TRBV28 and TRBJ2-4, with D possibly TRBD2 on 6 matching bases. Germline loops: CDR1 MDHEN, CDR2 SYDVKM. V was cut by 3 bases and J by 0 bases, with 12 bases left in between. This CDR3 is 16 amino acids long.

The V and J genes are TRBV11-2 and TRBJ2-1; perhaps TRBD2 as D (6 bases). V was pared by 5 bases and J by 0 bases, with 11 bases between. Germline lookup yields CDR1 SGHAT and CDR2 FQNNGV. The CDR3 extends over 15 amino acids. CDR3 loop: CASSPGGSSYNEQFF. CDR3 bases: TGTGCCAGCAGCCCCGGGGGAAGCTCCTACAATGAGCAGTTCTTC.

J is TRBJ1-4 and V is TRBV30; TRBD1 matches 9 bases. This CDR3 is built from 13 residues. Germline values: CDR1 GTSNPN, CDR2 SVGIG (reference sequence). The ends lost 8 bases at V and 6 bases at J; junction bases unmatched: 7. CDR3 sequence (DNA): TGTGCCCACGGGGGACAGGGCTATGAAAAACTGTTTTTT. As protein: CAHGGQGYEKLFF.

The rearrangement joins TRBV5-1 to TRBJ2-1, with a tentative D call TRBD1 (7 bases). CDR1 is SGHRS, CDR2 YFSETQ, per germline. The CDR3 is 15 amino acids. V dropped 4 bases and J dropped 8 bases, with 19 bases sitting between them. The CDR3 DNA reads TGCGCCAGCAGCGGGGGGACAGCCACAGACTATGAGCAGTTCTTC. It codes for CASSGGTATDYEQFF.

J is TRBJ2-5 and V is TRBV19; D might be TRBD2 (7 bases). V lost 6 bases and J 3 bases, leaving 17 bases between the germline ends. The CDR3 totals 15 residues. Germline CDR1 LNHDA, CDR2 SQIVND (reference sequence). The CDR3 nucleotides read TGTGCCAGTAGCCACAGGGTTGCGGGGGAAGAGACCCAGTACTTC. It codes for CASSHRVAGEETQYF.

The chain links TRBV7-2 to TRBJ1-4; 10 nucleotides align to TRBD1. The germline V gene has CDR1 SGHTA and CDR2 FQGNSA. Trimming at V came to 5 bases and at J to 7 bases, leaving 7 bases not matched to a gene. The CDR3 contains 15 residues. The CDR3 nucleotides read TGTGCCAGCAGCCCCCGGAGGGACAGGGGTGAAAAACTGTTTTTT. It yields the protein CASSPRRDRGEKLFF.

This clone was picked up one time. The chain has TRBV27 and TRBJ2-7; a possible D gene is TRBD1 (5 bases). The CDR3 runs 14 residues. The V gene lost 2 bases and the J gene lost 4 bases, with 12 bases spanning the gap. CDR1 is MNHEY and CDR2 is SMNVEV in the germline V gene (reference sequence). The CDR3, as DNA: TGTGCCAGCAGTTTAGATCAGGGTGGTTACGAGCAGTACTTC. Protein: CASSLDQGGYEQYF.

The chain couples TRBV27 to TRBJ1-5; 8 bases match TRBD1. Germline-derived CDR1 and CDR2 are MNHEY and SMNVEV (reference sequence). There are 14 residues in the CDR3. V trimming: 4 bases; J trimming: 7 bases; junction bases outside the gene matches: 6. The CDR3 DNA follows: TGTGCCAGCAGTTCACCGGGACAGGCCCAGCCCCAGCATTTT. Translating it yields CASSSPGQAQPQHF.

This clone rates as medium-sized (0.01 to 0.1%). The V call is TRBV2, the J call TRBJ2-7; 8 bases match TRBD1. V gave up 6 bases and J gave up 2 bases; unmatched junction bases: 15. CDR3 size: 17 residues. Germline V gene data show CDR1 as SNHLY and CDR2 as FYNNEI. CDR3 residues: CASRPRLTGANAYEQYF. CDR3 in DNA: TGTGCCAGCAGACCTCGGCTGACAGGGGCGAATGCCTACGAGCAGTACTTC.

The chain recombines TRBV25-1 with TRBJ1-2; TRBD1 matches at 9 bases. CDR1 is MGHDK, CDR2 SYGVNS, per germline. After removal of 6 bases from V and 5 bases from J, the junction contained 7 bases not matched to a gene. CDR3 length equals 14 residues. The CDR3 reads CASSARDRAYGYTF. The CDR3 DNA reads as TGTGCCAGCAGCGCTCGGGACAGGGCATATGGCTACACCTTC.

The V call is TRBV18, the J call TRBJ2-3; 11 nucleotides match TRBD2. V dropped 1 base and J dropped 6; count of bases not matched to a gene: 9. Germline CDR1 reads KGHSH; CDR2 reads LQKENI. The CDR3 runs 17 residues. CDR3 nucleotide sequence: TGTGCCAGCTCACCACTAGCGGGAGGGTCCCTTACGGATACGCAGTATTTT. It is translated as CASSPLAGGSLTDTQYF.

The chain carries TRBV19 and TRBJ2-3, with 8 nucleotides matching TRBD1. Germline V gene lookup returns CDR1 LNHDA and CDR2 SQIVND (reference sequence). V lost 3 bases and J lost 2; bases outside the gene matches: 7. The CDR3 is 16 amino acids. CDR3 sequence: CASSMGTGSYTDTQYF. The CDR3 DNA is TGTGCCAGTAGTATGGGGACAGGATCTTACACAGATACGCAGTATTTT.

The chain links TRBV4-1 to TRBJ1-2, with 7 nucleotides matching TRBD1. This CDR3 is 18 amino acids long. Germline CDR1 reads MGHRA; CDR2 reads YSYEKL. V gave up 1 base and J gave up 4 bases; unmatched junction bases: 15. Written as DNA, the CDR3 is TGCGCCAGCAGCCAAGCAGGGTATGGGACAGAAGCCAGCTATGGCTACACCTTC. Protein product: CASSQAGYGTEASYGYTF.